This T cell receptor (beta chain) was captured in a study of blood T cell repertoires in COVID-19. Overall study: Collection of acute and convalescent COVID-19 samples took place in the United States, Italy and Spain. Sample material is recorded as cDNA or gDNA derived from T cells, B-cell-depleted T cells, or PBMCs.

Cohorts were assigned according to the clinical history that participants reported. Repertoires were generated with immunoSEQ multiplex PCR, while TCRdb's copy carries only in-frame clones and drops some. The table shows around 180,000 clones, with approximately 80% occurring only once. Germline assignment: CDR1 SGHTA and CDR2 FQGNSA. The CDR3 is made up of 15 amino acids. Trimming took off 2 bases at V and 5 bases at J, with 16 bases between the two ends. The chain joins TRBV7-2 to TRBJ2-7; perhaps TRBD2 as D (5 bases). This TCR was recovered from a man aged 45-60 years who had recovered from COVID-19. Sample: PBMCs or T cells enriched from blood (not recorded which). The CDR3 DNA is TGTGCCAGCAGCTTAATCCCGGGGTCTATTAACGAGCAGTACTTC. Amino acids: CASSLIPGSINEQYF.